This T cell receptor (beta chain) came from a study of vaccination and CD4 T cells after COVID-19. On the study more broadly: Overlapping spike pools from SARS-CoV-2 and HCoV-NL63, HCoV-OC43 and HCoV-229E served as culture stimuli.

Treatment defined: roughly 10-day PBMC culture with coronavirus spike peptide pools or control peptides (ViraFEST assay). Points on this clonotype: What it recognizes is unknown.

V gave up 6 bases and J gave up 3 bases, with 12 bases separating them. Germline loops: CDR1 SNHLY, CDR2 FYNNEI. The CDR3 is 13 residues long. An Oncomine TCR Beta short-read assay was used to sequence the DNA from cultured CD4+ T cells. TCRdb redid the calling of the PCR reads with MiXCR, one entry per CDR3 protein. The sample shows just over 14,000 distinct CDR3 sequences, 73% of them seen only once. V is TRBV2 and J is TRBJ2-7; D remains unclear. The sample taken for sequencing was CD4+ T cells from blood, cultured in vitro. The receptor was derived from a human donor who had recovered from COVID-19. In nucleotides, the CDR3 is TGTGCCAGCAGCGCCGACTGGCGCTACGAGCAGTACTTC. Residues: CASSADWRYEQYF.